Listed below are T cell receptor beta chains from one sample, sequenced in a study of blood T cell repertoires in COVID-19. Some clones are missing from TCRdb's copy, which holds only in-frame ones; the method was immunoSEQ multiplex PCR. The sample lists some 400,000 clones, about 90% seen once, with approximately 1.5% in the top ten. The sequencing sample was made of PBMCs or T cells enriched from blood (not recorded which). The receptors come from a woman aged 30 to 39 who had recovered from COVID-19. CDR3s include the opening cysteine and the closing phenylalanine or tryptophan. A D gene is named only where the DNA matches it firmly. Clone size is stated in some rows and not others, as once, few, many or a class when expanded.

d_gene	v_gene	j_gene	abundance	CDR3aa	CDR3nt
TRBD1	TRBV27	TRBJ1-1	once	CASSGYRGLNTEAFF	TGTGCCAGCAGTGGATACAGGGGCCTGAACACTGAAGCTTTCTTT
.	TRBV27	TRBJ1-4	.	CASSHRGGAKLFF	TGTGCCAGCAGTCATAGGGGTGGTGCAAAACTGTTTTTT
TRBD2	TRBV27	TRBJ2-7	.	CASSLWGLKTYEQYF	TGTGCCAGCAGTTTATGGGGACTAAAAACCTACGAGCAGTACTTC
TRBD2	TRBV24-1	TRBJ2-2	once	CATSAAPGLAGVMTGELFF	TGTGCCACCAGTGCCGCCCCGGGACTAGCGGGAGTGATGACCGGGGAGCTGTTTTTT
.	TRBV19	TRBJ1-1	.	CASSSLIHVYTEAFF	TGTGCCAGTAGTTCTCTAATCCACGTTTACACTGAAGCTTTCTTT
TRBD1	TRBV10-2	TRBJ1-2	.	CATSRGTGSYTF	TGCGCCACCTCACGTGGGACAGGGAGCTACACCTTC
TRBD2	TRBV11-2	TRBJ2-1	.	CASSPTSGVFNEQFF	TGTGCCAGCAGCCCGACTAGCGGGGTATTCAATGAGCAGTTCTTC
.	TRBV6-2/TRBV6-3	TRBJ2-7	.	CASSDDRSGKISDEQYF	TGTGCCAGCAGTGACGACAGGTCAGGCAAGATTTCAGACGAGCAGTACTTC
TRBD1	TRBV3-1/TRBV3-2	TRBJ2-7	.	CASSRGQGKSYEQYF	TGTGCCAGCAGTAGGGGACAGGGGAAATCCTACGAGCAGTACTTC
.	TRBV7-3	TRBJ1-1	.	CASSLGGADTEAFF	TGTGCCAGCAGCTTAGGGGGGGCTGACACTGAAGCTTTCTTT
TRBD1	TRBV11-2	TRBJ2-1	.	CASSYYRGGTDEQFF	TGTGCCAGCAGCTATTACAGGGGCGGTACCGATGAGCAGTTCTTC
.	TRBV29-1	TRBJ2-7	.	CSVERGYEQYF	TGCAGCGTTGAAAGGGGCTACGAGCAGTACTTC
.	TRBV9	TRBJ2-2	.	CASSRDIATGELFF	TGTGCCAGCAGCCGCGACATCGCCACCGGGGAGCTGTTTTTT
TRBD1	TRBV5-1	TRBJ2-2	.	CASSLLQGLGTGELFF	TGCGCCAGCAGCTTGTTACAGGGGCTAGGGACCGGGGAGCTGTTTTTT
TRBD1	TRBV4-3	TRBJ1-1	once	CASSQEVGTGTLMSAEAFF	TGCGCCAGCAGCCAAGAAGTCGGGACAGGGACTCTTATGAGCGCTGAAGCTTTCTTT
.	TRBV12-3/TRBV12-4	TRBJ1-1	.	CASSWGGRAFF	TGTGCCAGCAGTTGGGGGGGGAGAGCTTTCTTT
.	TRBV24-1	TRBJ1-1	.	CATSDFLATEAFF	TGTGCCACCAGTGATTTTCTGGCCACTGAAGCTTTCTTT
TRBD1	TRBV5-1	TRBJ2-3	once	CASSLFGDSTDTQYF	TGCGCCAGCAGCTTGTTTGGGGACAGTACAGATACGCAGTATTTT
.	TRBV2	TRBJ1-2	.	CASRTGIRRFGYTF	TGTGCCAGCAGAACCGGGATTCGGCGGTTTGGCTACACCTTC
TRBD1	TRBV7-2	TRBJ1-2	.	CASSLSLWTGYGYTF	TGTGCCAGCAGCTTAAGCTTATGGACAGGGTATGGCTACACCTTC
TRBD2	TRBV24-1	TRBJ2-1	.	CATSVGGGRGSYNEQFF	TGTGCCACCAGTGTTGGCGGCGGGAGGGGCTCCTACAATGAGCAGTTCTTC
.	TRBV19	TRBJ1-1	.	CASSVRQAEAFF	TGTGCCAGTAGTGTCCGACAGGCGGAAGCTTTCTTT
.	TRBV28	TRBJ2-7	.	CASTGLSKYEQYF	TGTGCCAGCACCGGACTCAGCAAGTACGAGCAGTACTTC
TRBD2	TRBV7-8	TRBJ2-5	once	CASSGLGETQYF	TGTGCCAGCAGCGGACTAGGCGAGACCCAGTACTTC
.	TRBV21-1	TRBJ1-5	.	CASSKVHSNQPQHF	TGTGCCAGCAGCAAAGTTCATAGCAATCAGCCCCAGCATTTT